One sample yielded the 27 T cell receptor beta chains listed below, sequenced in a study of cytotoxic CD8 clonotypes in ibrutinib-treated CLL. The assay was immunoSEQ multiplex PCR, and TCRdb's table has in-frame clones only and misses some. This table has some 300,000 clones, about 80% appearing once. The sequencing used PBMCs, collected before ibrutinib treatment. Receptors originate from a human donor with chronic lymphocytic leukemia.

V gene TRBV19 combines with J gene TRBJ2-1; 11 bases are a match to TRBD2. The junction had 9 bases not matched to a gene; V was cut back by 7 bases and J by 4 bases. Germline CDR1 reads LNHDA; CDR2 reads SQIVND (reference sequence). CDR3 length equals 16 residues. The CDR3, as DNA: TGTGCCAGTACCCAGACTAGCGGGATATTTTACAATGAGCAGTTCTTC. It specifies CASTQTSGIFYNEQFF. Full variable domain (outside the CDR3, taken from reference TRBV19 and TRBJ2-1): DGGITQSPKYLFRKEGQNVTLSCEQNLNHDAMYWYRQDPGQGLRLIYYSQIVNDFQKGDIAEGYSVSREKKESFPLTVTSAQKNPTAFYLCASTQTSGIFYNEQFFGPGTRLTVL.

The chain recombines TRBV20-1 with TRBJ1-1, with D uncertain. Trimming took 3 bases from V and 3 from J, leaving 5 bases between them. Germline V gene data show CDR1 as DFQATT and CDR2 as SNEGSKA (reference sequence). The CDR3 loop spans 11 amino acids. The CDR3: CSARSDTEAFF. The DNA for the CDR3 is TGCAGTGCTAGGTCCGACACTGAAGCTTTCTTT.

The CDR3: CASTWGKGNQPQHF. CDR3 coding DNA: TGTGCCAGCACATGGGGTAAGGGGAATCAGCCCCAGCATTTT. The gene calls are TRBV2 and TRBJ1-5, with D perhaps matching TRBD1 (5 bases). CDR1 is SNHLY, CDR2 FYNNEI, per germline. Trimming took 7 bases from V and 4 from J, leaving 14 bases between them. The CDR3 extends over 14 amino acids.

This rearrangement joins TRBV5-4 to TRBJ2-3, with 7 bases matching TRBD2. This CDR3 is 15 amino acids long. The V gene's germline CDR1 is SGHNT and CDR2 YYREEE (reference sequence). J gave up 0 bases and V 3 bases, and 4 bases lay outside the gene matches. The CDR3 coding sequence is TGTGCCAGCAGCTCAGAAGCGGGAAGCACAGATACGCAGTATTTT. It yields the protein CASSSEAGSTDTQYF.

This chain connects TRBV9 to TRBJ1-1; D gene unclear. The CDR3 has 14 amino acids. Germline assignment: CDR1 SGDLS and CDR2 YYNGEE. V dropped 0 bases and J dropped 7 bases, with 13 bases sitting between them. CDR3: CASSVGGFGYEAFF. The DNA of the CDR3 is TGTGCCAGCAGCGTAGGAGGGTTCGGCTATGAAGCTTTCTTT.

The chain uses TRBV29-1 and TRBJ2-7, with a possible D match to TRBD1 (6 bases). The ends were cut back, 0 bases at V and 1 base at J, with 16 bases in the middle. Looked up from germline, CDR1 is SQVTM and CDR2 is ANQGSEA. The CDR3 has 16 residues. The DNA for the CDR3 is TGCAGCGTTGAAGATCCCCAGGGGCGCGGGTCCTACGAGCAGTACTTC. As protein: CSVEDPQGRGSYEQYF.

This clone showed up just a few times. The chain is built from TRBV27 and TRBJ1-1; D uncertain. Germline V lookup: CDR1 MNHEY, CDR2 SMNVEV (reference sequence). This CDR3 is built from 13 residues. V was trimmed by 3 bases and J by 7 bases, leaving 12 bases between them. CDR3 in DNA: TGTGCCAGCAGTTTTGGTGAAACGGATGAAGCTTTCTTT. This translates into CASSFGETDEAFF.

This clone has a handful of counts. V and J are TRBV27 and TRBJ2-2; 11 nucleotides align to TRBD2. This CDR3 is built from 16 residues. After removal of 5 bases from V and 4 bases from J, the junction contained 6 bases not matched to a gene. In germline, CDR1 is MNHEY, CDR2 SMNVEV (reference sequence). CDR3 DNA sequence: TGTGCCAGCAGTAAGACTAGCGGGATAGGCACCGGGGAGCTGTTTTTT. This codes for CASSKTSGIGTGELFF.

The rearrangement uses TRBV28 and TRBJ1-2; D ambiguous. Trimming shortened V by 6 bases and J by 3 bases, and 8 bases separated the two germline ends. The CDR3 is 12 residues long. Germline CDR1 and CDR2: MDHEN and SYDVKM. Written as DNA, the CDR3 is TGTGCCAGCAGCTCCGACTACTATGGCTACACCTTC. Amino acids: CASSSDYYGYTF.

The chain couples TRBV27 to TRBJ1-1; no firm D call. V lost 7 bases and J lost 3, with 18 bases in between. The germline V gene encodes CDR1 MNHEY and CDR2 SMNVEV (reference sequence). This CDR3 contains 15 residues. CDR3 sequence reads: CASTPLGRADTEAFF. The CDR3 DNA reads TGTGCCAGCACCCCTCTGGGGAGGGCGGACACTGAAGCTTTCTTT.

The genes are TRBV5-1 and TRBJ2-3, with no clear D. The CDR3 is 14 amino acids. With 0 bases removed from V and 2 bases from J, the gap between germline ends came to 7 bases. Germline loops: CDR1 SGHRS, CDR2 YFSETQ. CDR3 nucleotide sequence: TGCGCCAGCAGCTTGGGGAGATCCACAGATACGCAGTATTTT. Amino acids: CASSLGRSTDTQYF.

This rearrangement joins TRBV6-5 to TRBJ2-1; 12 nucleotides match TRBD2. Germline V CDR1 and CDR2: MNHEY, SVGAGI. V lost 4 bases to trimming and J lost 5 bases; unmatched junction nucleotides: 3. This CDR3 comprises 15 residues. The CDR3 region is CASSSRLAGDNEQFF. CDR3 bases: TGTGCCAGCAGTTCTCGACTAGCGGGGGACAATGAGCAGTTCTTC.

The J gene is TRBJ1-5, the V gene TRBV30, with TRBD1 identical over 10 bases. The CDR3 spans 15 residues. The germline V gene has CDR1 GTSNPN and CDR2 SVGIG (reference sequence). With V trimmed by 3 bases and J by 6 bases, 8 bases remained unmatched. DNA of the CDR3: TGTGCCTGGAGCGGAGGGACAGGGGAAGGTCAGCCCCAGCATTTT. Amino acid sequence: CAWSGGTGEGQPQHF.

The rearrangement links TRBV9 to TRBJ2-4; D might be TRBD1 (5 bases). The CDR3 is 14 residues long. CDR1 and CDR2 (germline): SGDLS, YYNGEE. V gave up 2 bases and J gave up 13 bases, with 19 bases separating them. CDR3 in DNA: TGTGCCAGCAGCGTCTGGGGTGGGGCGAAGGTACAGTACTTC. This encodes CASSVWGGAKVQYF.

The V and J genes are TRBV7-9 and TRBJ1-1; possibly TRBD1 for D (5 bases). CDR1 and CDR2 (germline): SEHNR, FQNEAQ (reference sequence). V was trimmed by 8 bases and J by 0 bases, leaving 10 bases between them. This CDR3 region has 13 residues. The CDR3 bases are TGTGCCAGCGGAGGGACGGTGAACACTGAAGCTTTCTTT. It codes for CASGGTVNTEAFF.

The rearrangement joins TRBV6-5 to TRBJ2-1; D could derive from TRBD1 or TRBD2 (5 bases each). V dropped 7 bases and J dropped 6 bases, with 10 bases sitting between them. In germline, CDR1 is MNHEY, CDR2 SVGAGI. The CDR3 is 12 residues long. The CDR3 nucleotides read TGTGCCAGCAATGGGGGACGCAATGAGCAGTTCTTC. Its translation: CASNGGRNEQFF.

The CDR3 is CASSLDLWGEGPRYNEQFF. In DNA form, the CDR3 reads TGTGCCAGCAGCTTAGATTTATGGGGGGAGGGCCCCCGTTACAATGAGCAGTTCTTC. This chain uses TRBV11-2 with TRBJ2-1; 7 nucleotides line up with TRBD2. Germline trimming cut 0 bases from V and 4 bases from J; bases unmatched to any gene: 15. Germline CDR1 SGHAT, CDR2 FQNNGV. This CDR3 is 19 amino acids long.

The V call is TRBV19, the J call TRBJ1-1; perhaps TRBD1 as D (5 bases). The CDR3 is 11 residues long. Deletions cut 7 bases from V and 6 bases from J, with 9 bases between. Germline CDR1 is LNHDA and CDR2 is SQIVND (reference sequence). The CDR3 bases are TGTGCCAGTACCTTGGGGGCTGAAGCTTTCTTT. Residues: CASTLGAEAFF.

The rearrangement joins TRBV19 to TRBJ2-3; TRBD2 is a possible D gene (6 bases). Germline CDR1 is LNHDA and CDR2 is SQIVND (reference sequence). The ends were cut back, 2 bases at V and 0 bases at J, with 9 bases in the middle. This CDR3 region has 15 residues. For the CDR3, the DNA is TGTGCCAGTAGTATAATCGCGGGGAGCACAGATACGCAGTATTTT. Translation: CASSIIAGSTDTQYF.

This clone was recorded a few times. The gene calls are TRBV4-1 and TRBJ1-4; no clear D. The germline V gene has CDR1 MGHRA and CDR2 YSYEKL. CDR3 length: 12 amino acids. V was cut by 5 bases and J by 15 bases, with 16 bases left in between. In DNA form, the CDR3 reads TGCGCCAGCAGCACGGGTTTTCGGAGATTGTTTTTT. It translates to CASSTGFRRLFF.

The rearrangement links TRBV15 to TRBJ2-1; 10 nucleotides agree with TRBD1. Per germline, CDR1 LNHNV and CDR2 YYDKDF (reference sequence). CDR3 size: 16 residues. The V and J ends lost 5 bases and 8 bases, in that order; junction bases with no gene match: 12. CDR3 bases: TGTGCCACCAGCCCCCGTAAGGGACAGGGGCAGGATGAGCAGTTCTTC. Translation: CATSPRKGQGQDEQFF.

The gene calls are TRBV11-2 and TRBJ1-2; no definite D call. Deletions cut 4 bases from V and 4 bases from J, with 16 bases between. This CDR3 comprises 15 residues. CDR1 is SGHAT, CDR2 FQNNGV, per germline. Here the CDR3 reads CASSSLPLFGYGYTF. CDR3 nucleotide sequence: TGTGCCAGCAGCTCCCTCCCTCTGTTCGGCTATGGCTACACCTTC.

The chain joins TRBV4-3 to TRBJ2-2; no clear D gene. The germline V gene encodes CDR1 LGHNA and CDR2 YSLEER. The CDR3 consists of 13 residues. Trimming took off 0 bases at V and 7 bases at J, with 6 bases between the two ends. The CDR3 DNA is TGCGCCAGCAGCCAAGATAAAGGCGGGGAGCTGTTTTTT. Its protein is CASSQDKGGELFF.

CDR3 in DNA: TGTGCCAGCAGTGAAAAGAAGAGCCGGGCCTACGAGCAGTACTTC. Translating gives CASSEKKSRAYEQYF. The V gene is TRBV2, the J gene TRBJ2-7; D not certain. Germline V CDR1 and CDR2: SNHLY, FYNNEI. This CDR3 contains 15 residues. The germline V and J ends were trimmed by 2 bases and 2 bases, with 13 bases remaining between them.

The J gene is TRBJ2-1, the V gene TRBV5-1; 9 bases line up with TRBD2. V trimming: 0 bases; J trimming: 3 bases; junction bases outside the gene matches: 4. Germline V CDR1 and CDR2: SGHRS, YFSETQ. The CDR3 is 16 amino acids. CDR3 loop: CASSLERTSDYNEQFF. CDR3 nucleotides: TGCGCCAGCAGCTTGGAGCGGACTAGCGACTACAATGAGCAGTTCTTC.

The chain links TRBV29-1 to TRBJ2-5; the match to TRBD1 covers 7 bases. This CDR3 is 13 amino acids long. Germline CDR1 and CDR2: SQVTM and ANQGSEA. V gave up 7 bases and J gave up 5 bases; unmatched junction bases: 10. The CDR3 spells CSAATGFGETQYF. CDR3 bases: TGCAGCGCAGCGACAGGGTTCGGGGAGACCCAGTACTTC.

The rearrangement joins TRBV9 to TRBJ2-1; D gene unclear. The CDR3 totals 14 residues. V dropped 0 bases and J dropped 4 bases, with 8 bases sitting between them. Germline CDR1 and CDR2: SGDLS and YYNGEE. The CDR3 spells CASSVVNSYNEQFF. The CDR3 DNA reads TGTGCCAGCAGCGTAGTGAATAGTTACAATGAGCAGTTCTTC.